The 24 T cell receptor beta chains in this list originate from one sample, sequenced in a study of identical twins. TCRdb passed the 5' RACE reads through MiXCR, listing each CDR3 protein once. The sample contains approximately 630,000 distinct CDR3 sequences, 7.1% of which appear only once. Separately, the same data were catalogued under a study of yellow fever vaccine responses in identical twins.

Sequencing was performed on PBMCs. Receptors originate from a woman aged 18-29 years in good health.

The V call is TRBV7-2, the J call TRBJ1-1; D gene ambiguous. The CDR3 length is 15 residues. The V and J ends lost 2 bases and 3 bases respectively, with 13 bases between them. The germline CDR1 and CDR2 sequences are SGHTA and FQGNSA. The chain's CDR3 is CASSLYGVRDTEAFF. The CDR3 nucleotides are TGTGCCAGCAGCTTATACGGGGTACGGGACACTGAAGCTTTCTTT.

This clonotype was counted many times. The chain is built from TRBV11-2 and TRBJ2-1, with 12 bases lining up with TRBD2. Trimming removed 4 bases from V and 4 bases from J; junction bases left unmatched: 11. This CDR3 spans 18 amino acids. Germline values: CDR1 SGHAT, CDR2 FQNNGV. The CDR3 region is CASSSPPGLAGKYNEQFF. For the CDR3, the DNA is TGTGCCAGCAGCTCACCCCCGGGACTAGCGGGCAAATACAATGAGCAGTTCTTC.

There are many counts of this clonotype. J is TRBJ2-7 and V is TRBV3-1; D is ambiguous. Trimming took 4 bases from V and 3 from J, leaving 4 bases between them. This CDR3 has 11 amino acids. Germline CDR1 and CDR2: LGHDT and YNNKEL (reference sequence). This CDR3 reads CASSPFYEQYF. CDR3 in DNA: TGTGCCAGCAGCCCCTTCTACGAGCAGTACTTC.

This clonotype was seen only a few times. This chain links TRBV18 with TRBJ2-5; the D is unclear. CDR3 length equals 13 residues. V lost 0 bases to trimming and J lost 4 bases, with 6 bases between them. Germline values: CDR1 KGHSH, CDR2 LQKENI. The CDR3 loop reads CASSPPSSETQYF. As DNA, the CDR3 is TGTGCCAGCTCACCACCATCATCAGAGACCCAGTACTTC.

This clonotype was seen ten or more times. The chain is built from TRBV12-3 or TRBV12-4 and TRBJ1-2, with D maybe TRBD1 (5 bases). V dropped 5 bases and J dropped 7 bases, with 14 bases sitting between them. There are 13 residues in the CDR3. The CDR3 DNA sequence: TGTGCCAGCAGTACAACCGGGGACCTTGGCTACACCTTC. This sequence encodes CASSTTGDLGYTF.

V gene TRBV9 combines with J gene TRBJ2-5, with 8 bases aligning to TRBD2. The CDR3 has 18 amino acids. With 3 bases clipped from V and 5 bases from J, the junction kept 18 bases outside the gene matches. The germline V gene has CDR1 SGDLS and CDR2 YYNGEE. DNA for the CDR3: TGTGCCAGCAGCGGCTACAGGGACCGGGCGGGAGGATTTGAGACCCAGTACTTC. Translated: CASSGYRDRAGGFETQYF.

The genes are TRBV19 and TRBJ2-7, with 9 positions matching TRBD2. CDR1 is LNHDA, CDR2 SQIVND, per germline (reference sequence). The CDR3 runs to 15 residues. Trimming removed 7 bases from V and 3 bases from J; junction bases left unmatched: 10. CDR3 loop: CASMGGASGDYEQYF. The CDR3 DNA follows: TGTGCCAGTATGGGGGGGGCTAGCGGGGACTACGAGCAGTACTTC.

CDR3 in amino acids: CASSRFGTDNQPQHF. The DNA for the CDR3 is TGTGCCAGCAGTCGCTTCGGGACGGACAATCAGCCCCAGCATTTT. This rearrangement joins TRBV12-3 or TRBV12-4 to TRBJ1-5; maybe TRBD1 (5 bases). This CDR3 contains 15 residues. Trimming took off 5 bases at V and 3 bases at J, with 14 bases between the two ends.

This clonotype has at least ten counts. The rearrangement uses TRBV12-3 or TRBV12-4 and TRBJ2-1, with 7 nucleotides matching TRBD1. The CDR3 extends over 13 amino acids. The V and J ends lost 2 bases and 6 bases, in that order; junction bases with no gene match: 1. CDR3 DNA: TGTGCCAGCAGTTTAAGGGGGCGCAATGAGCAGTTCTTC. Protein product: CASSLRGRNEQFF.

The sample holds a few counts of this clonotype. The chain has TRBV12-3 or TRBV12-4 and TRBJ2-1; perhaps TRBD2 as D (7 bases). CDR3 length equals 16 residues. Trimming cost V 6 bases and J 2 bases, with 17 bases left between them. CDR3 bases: TGTGCCAGCAGCGTAGGGGGGGCGACCGCCTACAATGAGCAGTTCTTC. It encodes CASSVGGATAYNEQFF.

CDR3 sequence reads: CASSLFTGGRNEQFF. The CDR3 DNA reads TGTGCCAGCAGCTTATTTACAGGGGGTCGTAATGAGCAGTTCTTC. This chain uses TRBV12-3 or TRBV12-4 with TRBJ2-1, with 8 nucleotides matching TRBD1. The CDR3 length is 15 residues. Trimming removed 6 bases from V and 7 bases from J; junction bases left unmatched: 11.

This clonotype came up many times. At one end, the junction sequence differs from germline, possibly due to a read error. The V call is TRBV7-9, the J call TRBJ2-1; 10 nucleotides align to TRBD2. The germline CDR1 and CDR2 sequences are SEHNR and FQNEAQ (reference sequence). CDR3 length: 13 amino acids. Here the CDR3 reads CASSLAGLADPDF. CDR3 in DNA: TGTGCCAGCAGCTTAGCCGGACTAGCGGACCCCGACTTC.

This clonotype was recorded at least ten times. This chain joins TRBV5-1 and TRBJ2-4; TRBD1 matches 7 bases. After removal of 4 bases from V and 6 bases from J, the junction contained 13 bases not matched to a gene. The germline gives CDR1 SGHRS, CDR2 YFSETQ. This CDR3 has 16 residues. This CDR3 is CASSAGTALGGNIQYF. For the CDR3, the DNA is TGCGCCAGCAGCGCCGGGACAGCTCTAGGGGGAAACATTCAGTACTTC.

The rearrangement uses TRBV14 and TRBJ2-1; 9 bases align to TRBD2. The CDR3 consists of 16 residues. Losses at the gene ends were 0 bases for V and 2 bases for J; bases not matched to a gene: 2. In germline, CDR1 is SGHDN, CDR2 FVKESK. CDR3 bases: TGTGCCAGCAGCCAAGAAGGCGGGAGGGCCTACAATGAGCAGTTCTTC. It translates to CASSQEGGRAYNEQFF.

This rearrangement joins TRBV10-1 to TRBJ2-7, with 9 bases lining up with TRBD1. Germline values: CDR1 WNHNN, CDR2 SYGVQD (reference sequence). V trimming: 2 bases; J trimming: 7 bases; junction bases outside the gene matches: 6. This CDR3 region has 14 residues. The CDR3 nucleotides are TGCGCCAGCAGTGAGGAACAGGGGGCTGGGGAGCAGTACTTC. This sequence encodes CASSEEQGAGEQYF.

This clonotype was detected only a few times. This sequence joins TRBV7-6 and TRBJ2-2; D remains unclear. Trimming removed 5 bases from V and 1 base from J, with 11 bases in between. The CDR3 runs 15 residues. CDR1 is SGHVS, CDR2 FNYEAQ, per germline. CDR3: CASSPRGLNTGELFF. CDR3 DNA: TGTGCCAGCAGCCCGCGCGGCCTGAACACCGGGGAGCTGTTTTTT.

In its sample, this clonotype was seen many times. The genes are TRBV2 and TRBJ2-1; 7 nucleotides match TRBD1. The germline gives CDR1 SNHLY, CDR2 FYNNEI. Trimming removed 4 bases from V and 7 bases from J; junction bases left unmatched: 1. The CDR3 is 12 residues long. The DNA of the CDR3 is TGTGCCAGCAGTGGGGACAGAAATGAGCAGTTCTTC. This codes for CASSGDRNEQFF.

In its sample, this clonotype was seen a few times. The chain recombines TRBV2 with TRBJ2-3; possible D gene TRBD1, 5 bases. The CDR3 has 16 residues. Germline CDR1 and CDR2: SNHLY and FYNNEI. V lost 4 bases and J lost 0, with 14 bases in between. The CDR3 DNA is TGTGCCAGCAGTGTAAGGGGCAAAACTAGCACAGATACGCAGTATTTT. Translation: CASSVRGKTSTDTQYF.

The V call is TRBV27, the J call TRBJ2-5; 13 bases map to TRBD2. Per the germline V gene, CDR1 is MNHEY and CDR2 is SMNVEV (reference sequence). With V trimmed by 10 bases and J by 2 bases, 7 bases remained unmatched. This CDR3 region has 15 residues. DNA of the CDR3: TGTGCCACCACCACGGGACTAGCGGGACAAGAGACCCAGTACTTC. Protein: CATTTGLAGQETQYF.

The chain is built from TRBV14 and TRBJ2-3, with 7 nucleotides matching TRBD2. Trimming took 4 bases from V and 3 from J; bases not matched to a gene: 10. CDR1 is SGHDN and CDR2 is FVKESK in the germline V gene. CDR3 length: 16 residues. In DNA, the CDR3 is TGTGCCAGCAGCCCAACTCGCGGGAGATTGACAGATACGCAGTATTTT. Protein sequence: CASSPTRGRLTDTQYF. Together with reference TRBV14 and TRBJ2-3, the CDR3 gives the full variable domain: EAGVTQFPSHSVIEKGQTVTLRCDPISGHDNLYWYRRVMGKEIKFLLHFVKESKQDESGMPNNRFLAERTGGTYSTLKVQPAELEDSGVYFCASSPTRGRLTDTQYFGPGTRLTVL.

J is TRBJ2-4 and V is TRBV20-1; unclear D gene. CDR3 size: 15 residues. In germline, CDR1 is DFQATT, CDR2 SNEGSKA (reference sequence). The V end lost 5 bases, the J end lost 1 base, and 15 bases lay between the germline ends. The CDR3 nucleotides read TGCAGTGCTTGGGCGGCTGTCGGGGCCAAAAACATTCAGTACTTC. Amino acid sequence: CSAWAAVGAKNIQYF.

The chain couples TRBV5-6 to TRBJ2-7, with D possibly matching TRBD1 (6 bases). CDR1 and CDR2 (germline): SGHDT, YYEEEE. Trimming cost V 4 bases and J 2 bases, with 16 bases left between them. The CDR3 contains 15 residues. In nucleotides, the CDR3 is TGTGCCAGCAGCCAACAGGGAATCCGAACCTACGAGCAGTACGTC. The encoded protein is CASSQQGIRTYEQYV.

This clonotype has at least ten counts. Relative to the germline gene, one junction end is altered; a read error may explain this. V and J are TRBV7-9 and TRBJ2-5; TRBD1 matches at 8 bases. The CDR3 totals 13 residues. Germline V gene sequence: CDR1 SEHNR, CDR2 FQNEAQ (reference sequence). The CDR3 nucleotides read TGCGCCAGCAGCCGAGGACAGGGTGAGACCCAGTACTTC. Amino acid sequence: CASSRGQGETQYF.

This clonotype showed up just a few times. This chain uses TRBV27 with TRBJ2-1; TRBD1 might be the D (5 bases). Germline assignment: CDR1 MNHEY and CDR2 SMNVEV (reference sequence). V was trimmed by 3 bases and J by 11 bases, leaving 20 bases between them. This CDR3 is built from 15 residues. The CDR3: CASSLTKRKGEKQFF. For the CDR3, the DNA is TGTGCCAGCAGTTTGACCAAGCGAAAAGGGGAAAAGCAGTTCTTC.